The clone carrying this TCR beta chain came up a few times. Its antigen is unidentified. This CDR3 spans 14 amino acids. Germline assignment: CDR1 SGHVS and CDR2 FNYEAQ. Trimming stripped 5 bases from V and 10 bases from J, with 18 bases between. This sample is drawn from a study of T cell repertoires in cytomegalovirus infection. Study-wide context: Signatures in public TCR beta sequences pointed to both CMV infection and matching HLA type.

From the reads, TCRdb called clonotypes with MiXCR, one entry per CDR3 protein. The sample records roughly 340,000 distinct CDR3 sequences, 25% to 35% being singletons. The sample here was cultured PBMCs, taken from culture after CMV antigen stimulation. The V gene is TRBV7-6, the J gene TRBJ2-1; perhaps TRBD2 as D (6 bases). The receptor was derived from a human donor in good health (CMV status not recorded). Some clones in this sample may be carry-over from other donors' samples. The CDR3 DNA follows: TGTGCCAGCAGCACGGGACTTACCAGAGGAGAGCAGTTCTTC. As protein: CASSTGLTRGEQFF.